These 29 T cell receptor beta chains came from one sample sequenced in a study of shared clonotypes between healthy human individuals. CD8 cells classed as naive were CD45RO-negative and positively selected for CCR7, excluding terminally differentiated effector memory CD45RA+ cells. Clones were sequenced by immunoSEQ multiplex PCR, and TCRdb holds only the in-frame ones, with some missing. The repertoire includes some 2,000,000 clones, over 85% of them detected once, and 0.85% to 1.2% sits in the top ten. The sample taken for sequencing was naive CD8+ T cells sorted from blood. These receptors originate from a man in his late teens or twenties in good health.

The chain recombines TRBV27 with TRBJ2-5; the match to TRBD1 covers 8 bases. Unmatched junction bases numbered 19, after V lost 3 bases and J lost 4 bases. Germline values: CDR1 MNHEY, CDR2 SMNVEV (reference sequence). The length of the CDR3 is 19 residues. Written as DNA, the CDR3 is TGTGCCAGCAGTTTTAACCCTCCCCGTGCAGGGGGCGTCGGAGAGACCCAGTACTTC. Translating gives CASSFNPPRAGGVGETQYF.

About this clone: The sample holds other DNA sequences that translate to the same CDR3. This chain links TRBV5-6 with TRBJ1-1; D not resolved. The CDR3 totals 14 residues. V shed 0 bases and J shed 0 bases, with 6 bases lying between them. Germline CDR1 and CDR2: SGHDT and YYEEEE. This chain's CDR3 is CASSLDGLNTEAFF. The CDR3 DNA sequence: TGTGCCAGCAGCTTGGACGGACTGAACACTGAAGCTTTCTTT.

V gene TRBV5-1 combines with J gene TRBJ1-2; D uncertain. Per the germline V gene, CDR1 is SGHRS and CDR2 is YFSETQ. This CDR3 has 14 residues. The ends were cut back, 5 bases at V and 0 bases at J, with 11 bases in the middle. The CDR3 DNA is TGCGCCAGCAGAGGAGTTCCAACTAACTATGGCTACACCTTC. Encoded protein: CASRGVPTNYGYTF.

The table lists this clone with a count of one. The CDR3 spells CASRQGDYSTDTQYF. Written as DNA, the CDR3 is TGTGCCAGCAGACAGGGAGATTACTCCACAGATACGCAGTATTTT. The chain employs TRBV2 and TRBJ2-3, with a weak D call TRBD1 (6 bases). The V end was cut by 6 bases, the J end by 2 bases, with 15 bases between. The germline gives CDR1 SNHLY, CDR2 FYNNEI. The CDR3 extends over 15 amino acids.

The chain uses TRBV5-4 and TRBJ1-1, with unresolved D. The CDR3 spans 19 residues. V lost 4 bases to trimming and J lost 4 bases, with 29 bases between them. The germline V gene has CDR1 SGHNT and CDR2 YYREEE (reference sequence). In DNA, the CDR3 is TGTGCCAGCAGCCCCTTCTTGACTACCGGGAACACTTCCCTCACTGAAGCTTTCTTT. Translation gives CASSPFLTTGNTSLTEAFF.

The chain combines TRBV2 with TRBJ1-3; D gene uncertain. V shed 6 bases and J shed 7 bases, with 13 bases lying between them. The germline V gene encodes CDR1 SNHLY and CDR2 FYNNEI. The CDR3 spans 13 residues. This CDR3 reads CASRLTGENTIYF. The CDR3 region has the DNA TGTGCCAGCAGGTTAACCGGAGAGAACACCATATATTTT.

This chain uses TRBV7-6 with TRBJ1-3, with 9 bases fitting TRBD1. V lost 4 bases, J lost 3 bases, and 7 bases stayed unmatched. This CDR3 comprises 16 residues. Germline CDR1 is SGHVS and CDR2 is FNYEAQ. CDR3 in DNA: TGTGCCAGCAGCTCCGGGACAGGGATGGGTGGAAACACCATATATTTT. Translated: CASSSGTGMGGNTIYF.

V and J are TRBV7-9 and TRBJ2-5; a possible D gene is TRBD1 (5 bases). The germline V and J ends were trimmed by 5 bases and 4 bases, with 8 bases remaining between them. The germline V gene has CDR1 SEHNR and CDR2 FQNEAQ (reference sequence). The CDR3 runs to 12 residues. CDR3 DNA: TGTGCCAGCAGCGCCCAGGGAGAGACCCAGTACTTC. This encodes CASSAQGETQYF.

The V call is TRBV7-9, the J call TRBJ2-7, with D perhaps matching TRBD2 (6 bases). V shed 5 bases and J shed 2 bases, with 16 bases lying between them. The germline CDR1 and CDR2 sequences are SEHNR and FQNEAQ (reference sequence). The CDR3 contains 15 residues. The CDR3 loop reads CASSVAGLPTYEQYF. CDR3 nucleotides: TGTGCCAGCAGCGTCGCGGGACTCCCGACCTACGAGCAGTACTTC.

The gene calls are TRBV7-9 and TRBJ2-7; 7 bases map to TRBD2. CDR1 is SEHNR, CDR2 FQNEAQ, per germline (reference sequence). Unmatched junction bases numbered 6, after V lost 1 base and J lost 0 bases. This CDR3 spans 16 amino acids. In nucleotides, the CDR3 is TGTGCCAGCAGCTTAGGGGATAGCGGGTACTCCTACGAGCAGTACTTC. Protein product: CASSLGDSGYSYEQYF.

The chain employs TRBV27 and TRBJ1-1; the match to TRBD1 covers 8 bases. The CDR3 totals 16 residues. Germline V lookup: CDR1 MNHEY, CDR2 SMNVEV (reference sequence). After removal of 2 bases from V and 4 bases from J, the junction contained 9 bases not matched to a gene. The chain's CDR3 is CASSLLVSTGGTEAFF. The CDR3 bases are TGTGCCAGCAGTTTACTCGTGTCCACAGGGGGCACTGAAGCTTTCTTT.

The chain is built from TRBV2 and TRBJ1-4, with D perhaps TRBD1 (5 bases). CDR1 is SNHLY, CDR2 FYNNEI, per germline. The V gene lost 3 bases and the J gene lost 5 bases, with 13 bases spanning the gap. This CDR3 comprises 15 residues. CDR3 in amino acids: CASSESQGPNEKLFF. In DNA, the CDR3 is TGTGCCAGCAGTGAGTCTCAGGGCCCAAATGAAAAACTGTTTTTT.

This chain links TRBV6-1 with TRBJ2-7; 7 nucleotides match TRBD1. Unmatched junction bases numbered 9, after V lost 2 bases and J lost 2 bases. CDR1 and CDR2 from the germline V gene are MNHNS and SASEGT. CDR3 length: 16 residues. CDR3 loop: CASSESGTEFPYEQYF. The CDR3, as DNA: TGTGCCAGCAGTGAATCCGGGACAGAGTTCCCCTACGAGCAGTACTTC.

V usage is TRBV6-6 and J usage is TRBJ2-7; D possibly uses TRBD1 or TRBD2 (5 bases each). The germline V gene encodes CDR1 MNHNY and CDR2 SVGAGI (reference sequence). The V end was cut by 6 bases, the J end by 0 bases, with 9 bases between. The CDR3 contains 13 residues. In nucleotides, the CDR3 is TGTGCCAGCAGCTCCGGGACCTCCTACGAGCAGTACTTC. Translated, it gives CASSSGTSYEQYF.

The chain joins TRBV7-2 to TRBJ2-1; perhaps D is TRBD1 or TRBD2 (5 bases each). Germline CDR1 is SGHTA and CDR2 is FQGNSA. This CDR3 region has 17 residues. The germline V and J ends were trimmed by 0 bases and 0 bases, with 12 bases remaining between them. CDR3 residues: CASSLASGSSSYNEQFF. CDR3 bases: TGTGCCAGCAGCTTAGCCTCAGGGAGTAGCTCCTACAATGAGCAGTTCTTC.

J is TRBJ1-2 and V is TRBV4-1; no clear D gene. This CDR3 is built from 14 residues. The V and J ends lost 0 bases and 6 bases respectively, with 11 bases between them. Germline V CDR1 and CDR2: MGHRA, YSYEKL. In DNA, the CDR3 is TGCGCCAGCAGCCAAGATACACAATGGAATGGCTACACCTTC. Protein: CASSQDTQWNGYTF.

The V gene is TRBV7-9, the J gene TRBJ2-5; TRBD1 is a possible D gene (6 bases). Per the germline V gene, CDR1 is SEHNR and CDR2 is FQNEAQ (reference sequence). The CDR3 sequence is 14 residues long. Trimming took off 2 bases at V and 4 bases at J, with 11 bases between the two ends. The DNA for the CDR3 is TGTGCCAGCAGCTTATTTACAGGGACAGAGACCCAGTACTTC. The encoded protein is CASSLFTGTETQYF.

This sequence joins TRBV2 and TRBJ1-1, with TRBD1 matching 7 bases. The V and J ends lost 3 bases and 4 bases, in that order; junction bases with no gene match: 8. The CDR3 runs 15 residues. CDR1 is SNHLY and CDR2 is FYNNEI in the germline V gene. The CDR3 nucleotides are TGTGCCAGCAGTGACTCAGGGGGAGGTGGCACTGAAGCTTTCTTT. Its protein is CASSDSGGGGTEAFF. Variable domain in full (rest from reference TRBV2 and TRBJ1-1): EPEVTQTPSHQVTQMGQEVILRCVPISNHLYFYWYRQILGQKVEFLVSFYNNEISEKSEIFDDQFSVERPDGSNFTLKIRSTKLEDSAMYFCASSDSGGGGTEAFFGQGTRLTVV.

V gene TRBV6-5 combines with J gene TRBJ1-1; D possibly corresponds to TRBD1 (5 bases). Germline V lookup: CDR1 MNHEY, CDR2 SVGAGI. This CDR3 contains 14 residues. Trimming removed 4 bases at V and 6 bases at J, with 15 bases between. CDR3 sequence: CASSLLPGDPEAFF. The CDR3 region has the DNA TGTGCCAGCAGTTTATTACCCGGGGACCCTGAAGCTTTCTTT.

The V and J genes are TRBV6-1 and TRBJ2-3; possibly TRBD2 for D (6 bases). The CDR3 loop spans 14 amino acids. CDR1 and CDR2 from the germline V gene are MNHNS and SASEGT. Trimming pared 3 bases from V and 4 bases from J, leaving 11 bases between. The DNA for the CDR3 is TGTGCCAGCAGTGACGGGGGTAAGCCAGATACGCAGTATTTT. This sequence encodes CASSDGGKPDTQYF.

The chain combines TRBV6-1 with TRBJ1-2; D not certain. In germline, CDR1 is MNHNS, CDR2 SASEGT. The germline V and J ends were trimmed by 2 bases and 6 bases, with 7 bases remaining between them. The CDR3 contains 12 residues. The CDR3 is CASSEFSDGYTF. In DNA form, the CDR3 reads TGTGCCAGCAGTGAATTCTCGGATGGCTACACCTTC.

V usage is TRBV30 and J usage is TRBJ2-2, with no clear D. Trimming pared 2 bases from V and 1 base from J, leaving 5 bases between. Germline CDR1 GTSNPN, CDR2 SVGIG (reference sequence). The CDR3 loop spans 13 amino acids. The CDR3 region has the DNA TGTGCCTGGAGTCCCTTGAACACCGGGGAGCTGTTTTTT. This translates into CAWSPLNTGELFF.

This chain's CDR3 is CASSRSGLDSYEQYF. CDR3 nucleotides: TGCGCCAGCAGCCGGAGCGGTCTGGACTCCTACGAGCAGTACTTC. The chain joins TRBV5-1 to TRBJ2-7; TRBD2 is a possible D gene (5 bases). Germline V gene lookup returns CDR1 SGHRS and CDR2 YFSETQ. Trimming cost V 4 bases and J 0 bases, with 14 bases left between them. The length of the CDR3 is 15 residues.

The chain uses TRBV29-1 and TRBJ2-3; D gene uncertain. CDR1 SQVTM and CDR2 ANQGSEA come from the germline V gene. CDR3 length: 11 residues. V was clipped by 7 bases and J by 2 bases, with 7 bases between them. The CDR3 sequence is CSATITDTQYF. The CDR3 DNA follows: TGCAGCGCGACGATCACAGATACGCAGTATTTT.

Of note for this clone: Other DNA sequences from this sample encode an identical CDR3 as well. The gene calls are TRBV27 and TRBJ2-7; D remains unclear. Germline V gene data show CDR1 as MNHEY and CDR2 as SMNVEV (reference sequence). The CDR3 runs 13 residues. V lost 0 bases to trimming and J lost 3 bases, with 6 bases between them. The chain's CDR3 is CASSLSWGYEQYF. The CDR3 region has the DNA TGTGCCAGCAGTTTATCGTGGGGCTACGAGCAGTACTTC.

The V call is TRBV29-1, the J call TRBJ2-5, with 7 nucleotides matching TRBD2. Germline V CDR1 and CDR2: SQVTM, ANQGSEA. There are 11 residues in the CDR3. V trimming: 8 bases; J trimming: 2 bases; junction bases outside the gene matches: 2. The CDR3 loop reads CSSSGQETQYF. The CDR3 coding sequence is TGCAGCTCTAGCGGACAAGAGACCCAGTACTTC.

For this clone: Other DNA sequences in this sample translate to the same CDR3. The rearrangement uses TRBV30 and TRBJ1-4; D remains ambiguous. The ends were cut back, 2 bases at V and 7 bases at J, with 8 bases in the middle. The CDR3 runs 12 residues. Looked up from germline, CDR1 is GTSNPN and CDR2 is SVGIG (reference sequence). CDR3 sequence: CAWSPSGEKLFF. For the CDR3, the DNA is TGTGCCTGGAGTCCCAGTGGTGAAAAACTGTTTTTT.

The chain carries TRBV6-6 and TRBJ2-5; D not certain. The V end lost 7 bases, the J end lost 3 bases, and 6 bases lay between the germline ends. The germline CDR1 and CDR2 sequences are MNHNY and SVGAGI (reference sequence). This CDR3 spans 11 amino acids. CDR3 in amino acids: CASKNKETQYF. In DNA form, the CDR3 reads TGTGCCAGCAAGAACAAAGAGACCCAGTACTTC.

This chain connects TRBV7-2 to TRBJ2-5; D is uncertain. The CDR3 has 13 residues. Germline V gene lookup returns CDR1 SGHTA and CDR2 FQGNSA. Trimming removed 2 bases at V and 1 base at J, with 5 bases between. The CDR3 DNA sequence: TGTGCCAGCAGCTTATCCCCCCAAGAGACCCAGTACTTC. Encoded protein: CASSLSPQETQYF.